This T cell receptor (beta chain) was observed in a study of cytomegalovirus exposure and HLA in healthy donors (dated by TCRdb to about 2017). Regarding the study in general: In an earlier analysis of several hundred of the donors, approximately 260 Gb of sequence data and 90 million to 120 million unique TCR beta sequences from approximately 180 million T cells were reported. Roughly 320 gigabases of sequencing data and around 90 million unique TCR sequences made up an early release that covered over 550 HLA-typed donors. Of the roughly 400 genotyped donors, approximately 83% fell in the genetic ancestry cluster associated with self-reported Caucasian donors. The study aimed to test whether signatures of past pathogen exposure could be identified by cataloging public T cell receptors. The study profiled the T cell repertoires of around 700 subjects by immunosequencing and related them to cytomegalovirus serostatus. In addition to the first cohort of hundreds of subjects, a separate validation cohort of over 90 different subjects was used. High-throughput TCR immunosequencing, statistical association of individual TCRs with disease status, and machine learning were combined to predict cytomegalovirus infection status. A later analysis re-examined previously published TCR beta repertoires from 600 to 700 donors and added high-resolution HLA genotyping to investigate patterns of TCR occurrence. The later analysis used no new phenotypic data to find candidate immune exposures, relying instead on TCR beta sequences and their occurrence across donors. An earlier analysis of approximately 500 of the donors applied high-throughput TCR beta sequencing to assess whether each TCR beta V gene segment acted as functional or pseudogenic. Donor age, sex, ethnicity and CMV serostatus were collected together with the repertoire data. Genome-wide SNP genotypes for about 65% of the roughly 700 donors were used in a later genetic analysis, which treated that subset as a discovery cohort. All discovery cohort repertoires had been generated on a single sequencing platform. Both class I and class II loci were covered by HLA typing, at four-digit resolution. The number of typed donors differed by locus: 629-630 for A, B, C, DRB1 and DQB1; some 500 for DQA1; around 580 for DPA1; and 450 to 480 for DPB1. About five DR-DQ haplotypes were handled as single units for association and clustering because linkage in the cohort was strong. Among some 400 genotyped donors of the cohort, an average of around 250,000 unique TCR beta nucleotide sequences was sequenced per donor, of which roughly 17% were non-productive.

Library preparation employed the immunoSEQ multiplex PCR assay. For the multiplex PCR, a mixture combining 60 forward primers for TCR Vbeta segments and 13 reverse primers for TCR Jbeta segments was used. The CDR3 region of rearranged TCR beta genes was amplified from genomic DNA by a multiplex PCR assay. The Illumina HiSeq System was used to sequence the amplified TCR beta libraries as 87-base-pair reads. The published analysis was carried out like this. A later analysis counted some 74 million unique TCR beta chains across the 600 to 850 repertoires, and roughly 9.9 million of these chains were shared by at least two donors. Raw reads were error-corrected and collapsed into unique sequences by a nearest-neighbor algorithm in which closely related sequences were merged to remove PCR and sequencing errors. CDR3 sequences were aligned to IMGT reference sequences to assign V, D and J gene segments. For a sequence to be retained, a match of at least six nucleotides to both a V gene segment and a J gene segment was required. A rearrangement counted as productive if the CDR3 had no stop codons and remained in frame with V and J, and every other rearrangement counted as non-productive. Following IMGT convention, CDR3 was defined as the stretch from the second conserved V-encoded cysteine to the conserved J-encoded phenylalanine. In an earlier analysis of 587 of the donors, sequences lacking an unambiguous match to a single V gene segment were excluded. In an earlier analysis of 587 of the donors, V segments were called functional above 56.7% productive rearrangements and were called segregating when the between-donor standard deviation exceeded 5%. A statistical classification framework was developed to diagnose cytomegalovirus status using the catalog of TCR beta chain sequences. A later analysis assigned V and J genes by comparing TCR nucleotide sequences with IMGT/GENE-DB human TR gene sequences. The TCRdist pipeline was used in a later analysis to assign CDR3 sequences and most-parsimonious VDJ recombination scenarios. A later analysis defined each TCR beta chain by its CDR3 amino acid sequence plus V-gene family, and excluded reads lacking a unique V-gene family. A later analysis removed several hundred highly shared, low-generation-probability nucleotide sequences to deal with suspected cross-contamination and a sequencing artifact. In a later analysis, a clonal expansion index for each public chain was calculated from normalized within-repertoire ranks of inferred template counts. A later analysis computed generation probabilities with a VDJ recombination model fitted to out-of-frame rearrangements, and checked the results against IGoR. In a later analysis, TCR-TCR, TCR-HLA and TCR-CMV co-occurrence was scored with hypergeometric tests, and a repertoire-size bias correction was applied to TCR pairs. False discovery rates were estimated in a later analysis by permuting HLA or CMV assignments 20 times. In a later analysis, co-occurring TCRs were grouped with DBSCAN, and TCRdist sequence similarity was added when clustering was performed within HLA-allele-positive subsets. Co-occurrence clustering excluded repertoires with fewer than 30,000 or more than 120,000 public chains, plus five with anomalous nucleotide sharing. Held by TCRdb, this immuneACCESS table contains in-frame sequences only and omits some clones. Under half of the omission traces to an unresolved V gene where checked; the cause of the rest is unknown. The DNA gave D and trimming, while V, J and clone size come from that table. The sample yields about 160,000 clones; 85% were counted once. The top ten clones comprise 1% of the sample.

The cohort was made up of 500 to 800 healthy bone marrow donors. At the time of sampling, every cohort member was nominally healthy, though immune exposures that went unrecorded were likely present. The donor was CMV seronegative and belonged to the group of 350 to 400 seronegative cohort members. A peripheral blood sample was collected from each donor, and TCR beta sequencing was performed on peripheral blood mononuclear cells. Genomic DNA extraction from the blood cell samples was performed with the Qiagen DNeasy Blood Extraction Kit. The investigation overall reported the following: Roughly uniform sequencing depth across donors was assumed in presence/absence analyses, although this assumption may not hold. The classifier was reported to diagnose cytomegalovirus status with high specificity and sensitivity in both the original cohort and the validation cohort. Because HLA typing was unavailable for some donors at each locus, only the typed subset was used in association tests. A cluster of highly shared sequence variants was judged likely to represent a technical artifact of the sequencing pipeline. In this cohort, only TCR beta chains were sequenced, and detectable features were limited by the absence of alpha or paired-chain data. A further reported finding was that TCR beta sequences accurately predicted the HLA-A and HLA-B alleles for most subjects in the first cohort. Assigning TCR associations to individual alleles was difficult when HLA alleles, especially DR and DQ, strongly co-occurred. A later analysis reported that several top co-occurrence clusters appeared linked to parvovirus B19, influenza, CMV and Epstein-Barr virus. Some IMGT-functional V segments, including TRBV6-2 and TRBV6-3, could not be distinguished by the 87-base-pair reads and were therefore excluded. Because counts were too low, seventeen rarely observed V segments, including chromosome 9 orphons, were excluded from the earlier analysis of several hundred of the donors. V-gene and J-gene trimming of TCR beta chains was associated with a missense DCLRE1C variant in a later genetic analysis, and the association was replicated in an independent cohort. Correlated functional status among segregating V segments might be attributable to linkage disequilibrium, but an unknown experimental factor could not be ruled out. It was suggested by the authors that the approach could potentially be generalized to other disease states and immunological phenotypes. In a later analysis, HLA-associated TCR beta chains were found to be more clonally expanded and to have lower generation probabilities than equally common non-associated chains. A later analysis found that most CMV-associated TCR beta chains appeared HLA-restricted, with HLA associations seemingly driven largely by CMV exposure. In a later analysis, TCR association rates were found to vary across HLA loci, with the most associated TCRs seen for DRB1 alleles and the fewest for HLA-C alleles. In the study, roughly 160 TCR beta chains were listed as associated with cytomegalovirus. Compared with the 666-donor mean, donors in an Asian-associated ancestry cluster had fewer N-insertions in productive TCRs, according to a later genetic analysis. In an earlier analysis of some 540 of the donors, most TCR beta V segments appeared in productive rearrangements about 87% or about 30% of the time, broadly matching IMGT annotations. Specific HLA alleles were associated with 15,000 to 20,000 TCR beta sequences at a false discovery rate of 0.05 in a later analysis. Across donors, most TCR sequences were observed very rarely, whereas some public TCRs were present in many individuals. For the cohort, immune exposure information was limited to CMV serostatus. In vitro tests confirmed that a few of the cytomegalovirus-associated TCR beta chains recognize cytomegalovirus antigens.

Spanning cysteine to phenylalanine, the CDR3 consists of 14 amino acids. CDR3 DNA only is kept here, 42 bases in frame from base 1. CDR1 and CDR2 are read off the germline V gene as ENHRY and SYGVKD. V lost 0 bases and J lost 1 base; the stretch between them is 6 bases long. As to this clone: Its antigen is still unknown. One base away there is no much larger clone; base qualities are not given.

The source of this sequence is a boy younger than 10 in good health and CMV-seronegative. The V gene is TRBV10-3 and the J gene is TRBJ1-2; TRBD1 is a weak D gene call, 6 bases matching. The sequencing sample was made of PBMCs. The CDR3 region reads CAISESDSNYGYTF. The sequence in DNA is TGTGCCATCAGTGAGTCGGACAGTAACTATGGCTACACCTTC.